This TCR beta chain derives from a study of PD-L1 blockade in urothelial cancer (dated by TCRdb to between 2016 and 2019). For the wider study: Every patient began therapy at some point between 2013 and 2015 and was given atezolizumab 1,200 mg intravenously every 3 weeks. Pretreatment blood TCR-seq was available for twenty-nine patients, at least one posttreatment blood collection was obtained for 24 patients, and tumor TCR-seq was available for 24 patients. About 90% of the roughly 29 patients were identified as males with urothelial cancer of bladder origin, and a prior smoking history was reported by 18 of 29 patients. Blood samples were analyzed at 3 weeks after treatment start (second dose) and at 6 weeks after treatment start. In the same patients who had TCR sequencing, pretreatment tumors also underwent whole exome sequencing and RNA sequencing. TCR sequencing covered pretreatment tumor samples and matched, serially collected peripheral blood taken before and after atezolizumab treatment. Patients had an ECOG performance status of 0 or 1 and had received between 0 and 3 prior chemotherapy regimens. The study was an exploratory multi-omic analysis of somatic, immune and clinical correlates of response to PD-L1 blockade with atezolizumab in urothelial cancer. Blood samples gave a median of around 140,000 T cells and approximately 80,000 unique TCRs, with a median clonality of 0.080. Durable clinical benefit was defined as a progression-free survival longer than 6 months, and TCR features were additionally tested against progression-free survival and overall survival. Eight or nine patients reached durable clinical benefit, while fewer than 25 patients did not. Summary of the overall study and its limitations: A pretreatment peripheral blood TCR clonality below the median was linked to improved progression-free and overall survival. Because of the small sample size (n ≈ 29) and the many exploratory analyses performed, the results are intended to be regarded as hypothesis-generating. Among patients with durable benefit, tumor-associated TCR clones showed greater expansion in peripheral blood 3 weeks after treatment started (n ≈ 21, p = 0.022).

As for this clone: The antigen it binds to is not known. No per-base quality is available; no much larger clone lies one base away.

The germline V gene yields MGHDK for CDR1 and SYGVNS for CDR2. From the cysteine through the phenylalanine, the CDR3 covers 15 amino acids. The retained sequence is limited to the CDR3, 45 bases, with the frame set at the first base. V is clipped by 3 bases and J by 4 bases, and the sequence between their germline boundaries is 13 bases long. The time point tag for this specimen amounts to: pretreatment peripheral blood. A cohort of about 30 patients with locally advanced or metastatic urothelial carcinoma, treated at Memorial Sloan Kettering on a trial protocol, was included. Peripheral blood mononuclear cells were collected pretreatment and during treatment, with between 1 and 8 total time points obtained per patient. The Qiagen DNeasy Blood extraction kit was used to purify genomic DNA from total PBMCs and from tumor samples. PBMCs were collected pretreatment and during treatment and were isolated and stored as previously described.

Synthetic TCR analog templates were spiked into each PCR to estimate absolute template abundance from read counts. Using the immunoSEQ assay, TCRbeta CDR3 regions were amplified from genomic DNA with bias-controlled V and J gene primers. Sequencing of rearranged TCRbeta segments was performed at approximately 20X coverage. Regarding the original processing steps: Clustering was used to correct sequencing errors, and CDR3s were annotated against IMGT so that V, D and J genes could be assigned. Only productive TCRbeta rearrangements were used in downstream analyses, excluding out-of-frame or stop-codon sequences. Clonality was calculated as one minus the Shannon entropy normalized by the log of the number of unique productive sequences. Clones differing between time points or between blood and tumor were identified by Fisher's exact test with Benjamini-Hochberg correction at adjusted p below 0.01. Entries here come from immuneACCESS through TCRdb and include only in-frame sequences with V and J called. Some clones fail to appear in such tables; in the studies checked, an unresolved V gene covers under half of the shortfall, and the cause of the remainder is unknown. The V and J calls and clone size were taken over from that table, and D and trimming were inferred from the DNA. The sample contains roughly 120,000 clones, around 84% of them found a single time. Of the sample, 3.2% is held by the ten largest clones.

Specimen: PBMCs, collected around atezolizumab (anti-PD-L1) treatment. The rearranged chain carries TRBV25-1 and TRBJ2-1; the best D guess is TRBD2, with 5 bases matching. The TCR originated in a man aged 50-59 years with urothelial cancer. The encoded CDR3 is CASSERSSPYNEQFF. The DNA is TGTGCCAGCAGTGAGCGGTCTAGCCCTTACAATGAGCAGTTCTTC.